This T cell receptor beta chain was obtained from a study of T cell repertoires in cytomegalovirus infection. From germline, CDR1 is SGHTA and CDR2 FQGNSA. Trimming removed 9 bases from V and 9 bases from J, with 21 bases in between. This CDR3 is 14 amino acids long. This clonotype was counted many times. Its antigen is unknown. Each CDR3 protein is one row after TCRdb ran MiXCR on the reads. The table has 300,000 to 400,000 distinct CDR3 sequences, 25% to 30% seen once. The chain has TRBV7-2 and TRBJ2-1, with D unclear. The sequence derives from a human donor in good health (CMV status not recorded). Some clones in this sample may be carry-over from other donors' samples. The sequencing here drew on cultured PBMCs, taken from culture after CMV antigen stimulation. As DNA, the CDR3 is TGTGCCAGTCTAAGCACCCCTAGTGGTTCTGAGCAGTTCTTC. Translating it yields CASLSTPSGSEQFF. Full variable domain (remainder filled in from reference TRBV7-2 and TRBJ2-1): GAGVSQSPSNKVTEKGKDVELRCDPISGHTALYWYRQSLGQGLEFLIYFQGNSAPDKSGLPSDRFSAERTGGSVSTLTIQRTQQEDSAVYLCASLSTPSGSEQFFGPGTRLTVL.